Below, 3 T cell receptor beta chains from the same sample are listed, as sequenced in a study of T-cell reconstitution after alpha-beta-depleted transplantation in children. Molecular barcoding with unique molecular identifiers was used for the TCRbeta library. One entry per CDR3 protein results from TCRdb running MiXCR on the PCR reads. The sample lists about 590,000 distinct CDR3 sequences; 10% to 15% were seen once. Sequencing used PBMCs, mostly from graft donor cells, obtained 360 days after TCRalphabeta/CD19-depleted stem cell transplant. The origin of the receptors is a male patient between 10 and 17 years old who had a stem cell transplant for acute myeloid leukemia, so the T cells may come from the graft donor.

The chain joins TRBV20-1 to TRBJ1-5; D is undetermined. CDR1 and CDR2 (germline): DFQATT, SNEGSKA (reference sequence). The CDR3 loop spans 16 amino acids. V lost 3 bases and J 0 bases, leaving 15 bases between the germline ends. Here the CDR3 reads CSASLLGRSSNQPQHF. CDR3 bases: TGCAGTGCTAGCCTTTTAGGACGGTCTAGCAATCAGCCCCAGCATTTT.

The table lists this clonotype with many counts. CDR3 bases: TGCAGCTACACACGGTCAACTAATGAAAAACTGTTTTTT. This sequence encodes CSYTRSTNEKLFF. The chain employs TRBV29-1 and TRBJ1-4; D remains ambiguous. The V gene's germline CDR1 is SQVTM and CDR2 ANQGSEA. V was shortened by 8 bases and J by 0 bases, with 10 bases between the two germline ends. There are 13 residues in the CDR3.

This clonotype was observed a handful of times. The J gene is TRBJ1-2, the V gene TRBV29-1; 7 nucleotides agree with TRBD1. V shed 2 bases, J shed 4 bases, and the junction held 10 bases outside the gene matches. Germline values: CDR1 SQVTM, CDR2 ANQGSEA. This CDR3 is built from 15 residues. The chain's CDR3 is CSVEPGTTGIYGYTF. CDR3 nucleotides: TGCAGCGTTGAACCGGGCACGACAGGGATCTATGGCTACACCTTC.